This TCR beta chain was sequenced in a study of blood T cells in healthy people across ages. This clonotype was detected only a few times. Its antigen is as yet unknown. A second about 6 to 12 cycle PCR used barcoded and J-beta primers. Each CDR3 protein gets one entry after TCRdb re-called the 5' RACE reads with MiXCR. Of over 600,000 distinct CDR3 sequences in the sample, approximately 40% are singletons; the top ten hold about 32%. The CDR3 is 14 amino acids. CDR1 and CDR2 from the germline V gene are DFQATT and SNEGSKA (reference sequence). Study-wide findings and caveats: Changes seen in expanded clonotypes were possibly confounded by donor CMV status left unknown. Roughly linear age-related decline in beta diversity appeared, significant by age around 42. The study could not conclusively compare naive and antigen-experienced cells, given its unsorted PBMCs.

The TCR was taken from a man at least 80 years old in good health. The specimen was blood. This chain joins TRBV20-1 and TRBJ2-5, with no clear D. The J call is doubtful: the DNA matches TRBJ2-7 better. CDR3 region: CSAPRRQFGYEQYF. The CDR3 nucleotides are TGCAGTGCTCCTCGGCGGCAGTTTGGTTACGAGCAGTACTTC.